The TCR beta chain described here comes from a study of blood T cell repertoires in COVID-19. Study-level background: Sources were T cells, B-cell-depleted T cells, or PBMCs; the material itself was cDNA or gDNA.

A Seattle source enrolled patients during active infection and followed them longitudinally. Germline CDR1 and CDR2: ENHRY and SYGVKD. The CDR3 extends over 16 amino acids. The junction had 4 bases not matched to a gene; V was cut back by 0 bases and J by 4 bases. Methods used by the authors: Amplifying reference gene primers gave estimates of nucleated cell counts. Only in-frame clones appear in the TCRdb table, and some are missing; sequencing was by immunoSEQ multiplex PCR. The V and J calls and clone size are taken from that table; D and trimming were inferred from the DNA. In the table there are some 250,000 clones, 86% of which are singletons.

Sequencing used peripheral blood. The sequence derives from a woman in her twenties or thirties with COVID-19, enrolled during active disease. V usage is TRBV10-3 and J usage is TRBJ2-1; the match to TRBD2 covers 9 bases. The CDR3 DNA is TGTGCCATCAGTGAGTCGGCTAGCGGGGCATACAATGAGCAGTTCTTC. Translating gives CAISESASGAYNEQFF.